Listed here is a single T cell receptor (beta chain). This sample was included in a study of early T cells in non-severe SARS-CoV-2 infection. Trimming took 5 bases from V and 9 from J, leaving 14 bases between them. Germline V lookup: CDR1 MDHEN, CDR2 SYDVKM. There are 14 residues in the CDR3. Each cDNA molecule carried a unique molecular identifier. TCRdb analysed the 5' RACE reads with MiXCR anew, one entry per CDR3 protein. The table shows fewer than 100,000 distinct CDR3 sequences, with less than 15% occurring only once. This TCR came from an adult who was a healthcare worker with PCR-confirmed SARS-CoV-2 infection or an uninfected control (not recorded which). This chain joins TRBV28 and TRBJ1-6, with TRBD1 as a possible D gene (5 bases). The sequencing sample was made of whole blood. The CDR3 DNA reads TGTGCCAGCAGTCCCGCCTTGGGGGGTTCACCCCTCCACTTT. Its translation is CASSPALGGSPLHF.